One sample yielded the 12 T cell receptor beta chains listed below, sequenced in a study of T cells in Graves' hyperthyroidism and ophthalmopathy. RNA transcripts provided the source from which TCR beta CDR3 regions were amplified. With the HTBI primer set, the TCR CDR3 went through a first round of RT-PCR. TCRdb itself ran the multiplex PCR reads through MiXCR, one entry per CDR3 protein. The table includes hundreds of thousands of distinct CDR3 sequences, about 20% detected once. What was sequenced was blood. The receptors originated from a man aged 35 to 55 with Graves' ophthalmopathy.

The chain uses TRBV6-1 and TRBJ2-3; 10 nucleotides line up with TRBD2. The CDR3 has 15 residues. Germline trimming cut 4 bases from V and 1 base from J; bases unmatched to any gene: 2. Per germline, CDR1 MNHNS and CDR2 SASEGT. CDR3 DNA sequence: TGTGCCAGCAGTGGAGGGACTAGCGGCACAGATACGCAGTATTTT. Its translation: CASSGGTSGTDTQYF.

CDR3 sequence: CSVQTDRAGYGYTF. CDR3 bases: TGCAGCGTTCAAACGGACAGGGCAGGCTATGGCTACACCTTC. This chain joins TRBV29-1 and TRBJ1-2, with 8 bases identical to TRBD1. V dropped 5 bases and J dropped 4; count of bases not matched to a gene: 9. Germline CDR1 and CDR2: SQVTM and ANQGSEA. This CDR3 spans 14 amino acids.

There are a few counts of this clonotype. The chain is built from TRBV29-1 and TRBJ2-1; 10 nucleotides match TRBD2. Germline V gives CDR1 SQVTM, CDR2 ANQGSEA. The CDR3 totals 15 residues. V trimming: 6 bases; J trimming: 6 bases; junction bases outside the gene matches: 11. The CDR3: CSVPLLAGGSNEQFF. CDR3 coding DNA: TGCAGCGTGCCCCTATTAGCGGGAGGAAGCAATGAGCAGTTCTTC.

This clonotype was observed a few times. The CDR3 sequence is CASSGAAFTDTQYF. In DNA form, the CDR3 reads TGTGCCAGCAGCGGGGCGGCCTTCACAGATACGCAGTATTTT. The V gene is TRBV13, the J gene TRBJ2-3; D perhaps matches TRBD1 (5 bases). The length of the CDR3 is 14 residues. Trimming left V 5 bases short and J 2 bases short, with 11 bases between. Germline V gene sequence: CDR1 PRHDT, CDR2 FYEKMQ (reference sequence).

The V call is TRBV30, the J call TRBJ2-1, with a weak D call TRBD1 (5 bases). Germline V gives CDR1 GTSNPN, CDR2 SVGIG (reference sequence). The CDR3 runs to 14 residues. The germline V and J ends were trimmed by 4 bases and 2 bases, with 12 bases remaining between them. DNA for the CDR3: TGTGCCTGGAACCTAGGGGAACCCTACAATGAGCAGTTCTTC. Amino acids: CAWNLGEPYNEQFF.

The CDR3 spells CSANELAGNVYEQYF. Here the CDR3 DNA reads TGCAGTGCTAACGAGCTAGCGGGAAACGTTTACGAGCAGTACTTC. J is TRBJ2-7 and V is TRBV20-1; 9 positions agree with TRBD2. Germline values: CDR1 DFQATT, CDR2 SNEGSKA (reference sequence). The length of the CDR3 is 15 residues. J was trimmed by 4 bases and V by 4 bases; bases with no gene match: 11.

This sequence joins TRBV29-1 and TRBJ2-3, with D tentatively TRBD1 (6 bases). CDR3 size: 14 residues. CDR1 is SQVTM, CDR2 ANQGSEA, per germline. V lost 8 bases and J 2 bases, leaving 17 bases between the germline ends. The CDR3 bases are TGCAGCACCAAGAACAGGGCCCTCACAGATACGCAGTATTTT. Protein sequence: CSTKNRALTDTQYF.

This clonotype occurred a few times. The chain links TRBV18 to TRBJ1-2, with D possibly being TRBD1 (6 bases). V was clipped by 3 bases and J by 4 bases, with 15 bases between them. The CDR3 runs to 15 residues. Germline lookup yields CDR1 KGHSH and CDR2 LQKENI. The CDR3 is CASSPPGGGRYGYTF. CDR3 bases: TGTGCCAGCTCACCCCCCGGGGGGGGCCGCTATGGCTACACCTTC.

This chain uses TRBV7-3 with TRBJ2-1; 7 nucleotides match TRBD2. The CDR3 runs 14 residues. CDR1 is SGHTA and CDR2 is FQGTGA in the germline V gene. Unmatched junction bases numbered 5, after V lost 2 bases and J lost 7 bases. The CDR3 spells CASSLGGGENEQFF. Here the CDR3 DNA reads TGTGCCAGCAGCTTAGGGGGGGGAGAGAATGAGCAGTTCTTC.

This clonotype was observed a single time. The chain uses TRBV5-1 and TRBJ2-5; possible D gene TRBD1, 6 bases. With 0 bases removed from V and 4 bases from J, the gap between germline ends came to 13 bases. This CDR3 comprises 15 residues. CDR1 SGHRS and CDR2 YFSETQ come from the germline V gene. The CDR3 nucleotides read TGCGCCAGCAGCTTGGAGATCGACAGGCCAGAGACCCAGTACTTC. Protein product: CASSLEIDRPETQYF.

This clonotype was detected a few times. The chain links TRBV12-3 or TRBV12-4 to TRBJ1-2, with a tentative D call TRBD1 (6 bases). The CDR3 covers 13 residues. Trimming left V 9 bases short and J 3 bases short, with 14 bases between. The CDR3 here is CASHRAGDYGYTF. For the CDR3, the DNA is TGTGCCAGTCACAGGGCGGGCGACTATGGCTACACCTTC.

A few counts support this clonotype. This may stem from a read error, because a much larger clone lies one nucleotide away. J is TRBJ2-7 and V is TRBV18; TRBD2 matches at 12 bases. CDR1 KGHSH and CDR2 LQKENI come from the germline V gene. This CDR3 is 13 amino acids long. In DNA, the CDR3 is TGTGTCAGCTCACGACTAGCGGGAGACGAGCAGTACTTC. Translating gives CVSSRLAGDEQYF.